These 31 T cell receptor beta chains were all obtained from the same sample, sequenced in a study of CD8+CD57+ T cells in acquired aplastic anemia. Template material for TCR beta VDJ and CDR3 profiling consisted of genomic DNA. TCRdb reprocessed the reads with MiXCR, giving one entry per CDR3 protein. The sample records about 58,000 distinct CDR3 sequences, roughly three fifths being singletons. Patients included in sequencing had previously demonstrated CD8+CD57+ cell expansion by flow cytometry. The material sequenced was sorted CD4+, CD8+, or CD8+CD57+ T cells (not recorded which) from PBMCs. The receptor source for this set is a human donor with aplastic anemia.

This chain links TRBV5-4 with TRBJ2-7, with TRBD2 identical over 8 bases. Germline V CDR1 and CDR2: SGHNT, YYREEE (reference sequence). CDR3 length: 13 amino acids. V gave up 3 bases and J gave up 4 bases; unmatched junction bases: 3. The CDR3, as DNA: TGTGCCAGCAGCTCGGGCGGGGGGTACGAGCAGTACTTC. As protein: CASSSGGGYEQYF.

This clonotype was seen at least ten times. The V and J genes are TRBV29-1 and TRBJ2-3; D might be TRBD1 (6 bases). The germline gives CDR1 SQVTM, CDR2 ANQGSEA. This CDR3 is 15 amino acids long. V was clipped by 6 bases and J by 1 base, with 17 bases between them. In DNA form, the CDR3 reads TGCAGCGTCCCCGGGGACACAGGCGGCACAGATACGCAGTATTTT. It specifies CSVPGDTGGTDTQYF.

This clonotype was detected only a few times. The V gene is TRBV24-1, the J gene TRBJ2-5; 7 nucleotides agree with TRBD1. After removal of 9 bases from V and 7 bases from J, the junction contained 7 bases not matched to a gene. The germline V gene encodes CDR1 KGHDR and CDR2 SFDVKD. The CDR3 sequence is 12 residues long. The CDR3, as DNA: TGTGCCACCGGGACAGTCCAACCGACCCAGTACTTC. This translates into CATGTVQPTQYF.

This clonotype has just a few counts. The rearrangement uses TRBV27 and TRBJ2-1; 11 bases fit TRBD2. This CDR3 region has 16 residues. Germline CDR1 is MNHEY and CDR2 is SMNVEV (reference sequence). V gave up 2 bases and J gave up 4 bases; unmatched junction bases: 4. CDR3 DNA: TGTGCCAGCAGTTTAAGGCTAGCGGGGGGTTACAATGAGCAGTTCTTC. It yields the protein CASSLRLAGGYNEQFF.

The V and J genes are TRBV7-6 and TRBJ2-3; D is perhaps TRBD2 (5 bases). Trimming pared 2 bases from V and 5 bases from J, leaving 8 bases between. Germline V CDR1 and CDR2: SGHVS, FNYEAQ. The CDR3 runs 13 residues. The CDR3 protein is CASSLIRGDTQYF. The CDR3 bases are TGTGCCAGCAGCTTAATCCGGGGAGATACGCAGTATTTT.

This clonotype appeared once. V is TRBV10-3 and J is TRBJ1-1, with D possibly TRBD1 on 5 matching bases. V was pared by 3 bases and J by 6 bases, with 14 bases between. Germline assignment: CDR1 ENHRY and CDR2 SYGVKD. The CDR3 is 14 residues long. Written as DNA, the CDR3 is TGTGCCATCAGTGATTGGGGGTCGGGCGCTGAAGCTTTCTTT. Its protein product is CAISDWGSGAEAFF.

The chain combines TRBV6-5 with TRBJ2-7; D perhaps matches TRBD1 (5 bases). The germline gives CDR1 MNHEY, CDR2 SVGAGI. The CDR3 spans 14 residues. V was shortened by 2 bases and J by 3 bases, with 11 bases between the two germline ends. CDR3 residues: CASSYAVGVYEQYF. The CDR3 nucleotides are TGTGCCAGCAGTTACGCAGTAGGGGTCTACGAGCAGTACTTC.

In this sample, this clonotype turned up many times. The V call is TRBV12-1, the J call TRBJ1-6. TRBV12-1 is assigned pseudogene status. The CDR3 is 14 residues long. DNA of the CDR3: TGTGCCAGCAGCATCCGGGGGGGGGATTCACCCCTCCACTTT. This sequence encodes CASSIRGGDSPLHF.

This clonotype was counted many times. This chain links TRBV11-2 with TRBJ1-5; 9 bases line up with TRBD1. This CDR3 contains 15 residues. V trimming: 5 bases; J trimming: 4 bases; junction bases outside the gene matches: 6. Germline V lookup: CDR1 SGHAT, CDR2 FQNNGV. The CDR3 spells CASSSTGGGNQPQHF. The CDR3 DNA is TGTGCCAGCAGCAGCACAGGGGGCGGGAATCAGCCCCAGCATTTT.

The chain combines TRBV11-1 with TRBJ2-5; no definite D call. Germline-derived CDR1 and CDR2 are SGHAT and FQDESV (reference sequence). The CDR3 loop spans 17 amino acids. The V and J ends lost 5 bases and 4 bases respectively, with 23 bases between them. The CDR3 loop reads CASSVGVVQPGRETQYF. For the CDR3, the DNA is TGTGCCAGCAGCGTAGGAGTTGTACAGCCCGGCCGAGAGACCCAGTACTTC.

Ten or more counts support this clonotype. The chain uses TRBV20-1 and TRBJ2-7; 7 nucleotides line up with TRBD1. After removal of 4 bases from V and 4 bases from J, the junction contained 10 bases not matched to a gene. The germline gives CDR1 DFQATT, CDR2 SNEGSKA (reference sequence). This CDR3 is 14 amino acids long. The CDR3 loop reads CSAKEGQFFYEQYF. Here the CDR3 DNA reads TGCAGTGCTAAAGAGGGACAGTTCTTTTACGAGCAGTACTTC.

The CDR3 coding sequence is TGTGCCAGCAGTGCGGGGTCCAATGAGCAGTTCTTC. Protein: CASSAGSNEQFF. The genes are TRBV25-1 and TRBJ2-1; the D gene is possibly TRBD2 (5 bases). There are 12 residues in the CDR3. V lost 4 bases, J lost 6 bases, and 7 bases lay in between. In germline, CDR1 is MGHDK, CDR2 SYGVNS.

Remarks on this clonotype: A read error may account for a junction end that differs from germline. The chain has TRBV7-3 and TRBJ2-2, with TRBD2 as a possible D gene (6 bases). The CDR3 sequence is 14 residues long. Germline V gene sequence: CDR1 SGHTA, CDR2 FQGTGA. The CDR3 region has the DNA TGTGCCGGCAGCTTAACTAGCTCCACCGGGGAGCTGTTTTTT. Its translation: CAGSLTSSTGELFF.

The table lists this clonotype with many counts. The chain joins TRBV9 to TRBJ1-3; D possibly corresponds to TRBD1 (5 bases). Trimming left V 0 bases short and J 8 bases short, with 12 bases between. The CDR3 runs to 14 residues. Per the germline V gene, CDR1 is SGDLS and CDR2 is YYNGEE. CDR3 loop: CASSVGDSLHTIYF. In DNA form, the CDR3 reads TGTGCCAGCAGCGTAGGAGACAGTCTGCACACCATATATTTT.

This clonotype showed up just once. The gene calls are TRBV25-1 and TRBJ2-7, with D possibly being TRBD1 or TRBD2 (5 bases each). Trimming removed 4 bases from V and 2 bases from J, with 15 bases in between. The CDR3 loop spans 15 amino acids. Germline CDR1 MGHDK, CDR2 SYGVNS. As DNA, the CDR3 is TGTGCCAGCAGTGGAAGGGGAGCATTAGCCTACGAGCAGTACTTC. This gives the protein CASSGRGALAYEQYF.

The chain has TRBV29-1 and TRBJ2-1; D possibly corresponds to TRBD2 (5 bases). Germline V gene lookup returns CDR1 SQVTM and CDR2 ANQGSEA. Trimming removed 8 bases at V and 12 bases at J, with 14 bases between. This CDR3 has 10 residues. The CDR3 sequence: CSLVPSWQFF. As DNA, the CDR3 is TGCAGCTTGGTCCCTAGCTGGCAGTTCTTC.

Concerning this clonotype: Without the conserved terminal phenylalanine or tryptophan, this CDR3 likely stems from a read error. This chain uses TRBV5-1 with TRBJ2-3; 9 bases agree with TRBD1. The germline CDR1 and CDR2 sequences are SGHRS and YFSETQ. V trimming: 5 bases; J trimming: 5 bases; junction bases outside the gene matches: 3. The CDR3 contains 13 residues. The CDR3, as DNA: TGCGCCAGCAGACGACAGGGGGAAGATACGCAGTATCTT. This codes for CASRRQGEDTQYL.

The chain recombines TRBV5-8 with TRBJ1-5; D gene ambiguous. The CDR3 is 15 residues long. Germline V gene lookup returns CDR1 SGHTS and CDR2 YDEGEE. V was clipped by 3 bases and J by 0 bases, with 10 bases between them. In nucleotides, the CDR3 is TGTGCCAGCAGCTCCGGGCAGGATAGCAATCAGCCCCAGCATTTT. Translated: CASSSGQDSNQPQHF.

The J gene is TRBJ2-2, the V gene TRBV7-2; D perhaps matches TRBD1 (6 bases). This CDR3 region has 12 residues. V dropped 5 bases and J dropped 7 bases, with 8 bases sitting between them. CDR1 and CDR2 (germline): SGHTA, FQGNSA. The CDR3 bases are TGTGCCAGCAGCGGCAGGGGCGGGGAGCTGTTTTTT. Translation gives CASSGRGGELFF.

As concerns this clonotype: Sequence at one end of the junction differs from germline and may be a read error. The chain carries TRBV19 and TRBJ2-7, with D tentatively TRBD1 or TRBD2 (5 bases each). CDR1 is LNHDA and CDR2 is SQIVND in the germline V gene (reference sequence). The CDR3 sequence is 11 residues long. DNA of the CDR3: TGTGCCTGTAGAGGGACCCACGAGCAGTACTTC. Translated: CACRGTHEQYF. Full variable domain (outside the CDR3, taken from reference TRBV19 and TRBJ2-7): DGGITQSPKYLFRKEGQNVTLSCEQNLNHDAMYWYRQDPGQGLRLIYYSQIVNDFQKGDIAEGYSVSREKKESFPLTVTSAQKNPTAFYLCACRGTHEQYFGPGTRLTVT.

This clonotype appeared many times. The CDR3 DNA reads TGTGCCAGCAGTGAAGCGCCTCGGGGGGCTGTAGATACGCAGTATTTT. It encodes CASSEAPRGAVDTQYF. The chain has TRBV2 and TRBJ2-3, with a tentative D call TRBD2 (7 bases). The germline V gene has CDR1 SNHLY and CDR2 FYNNEI. V dropped 0 bases and J dropped 5 bases, with 15 bases sitting between them. The CDR3 contains 16 residues.

This clonotype has at least ten counts. This sequence joins TRBV11-2 and TRBJ2-7; D uncertain. V lost 1 base and J lost 6, with 7 bases in between. The CDR3 runs to 12 residues. Germline CDR1 SGHAT, CDR2 FQNNGV. In DNA form, the CDR3 reads TGTGCCAGCAGCTTAGTCCCCAGCGAGCAGTACTTC. Translating it yields CASSLVPSEQYF.

At least ten counts were recorded for this clonotype. This chain uses TRBV4-3 with TRBJ1-4; 7 positions match TRBD1. This CDR3 has 15 amino acids. Germline V gene sequence: CDR1 LGHNA, CDR2 YSLEER. The V segment lost 7 bases and the J segment 7 bases; nucleotides outside the gene matches: 12. The CDR3 DNA reads as TGCGCCAGCAACTCGGGTAGGGGGCGCACTGAAAAACTGTTTTTT. Its translation: CASNSGRGRTEKLFF.

This clonotype was observed many times. The chain has TRBV6-2 or TRBV6-3 and TRBJ1-5; D gene ambiguous. Looked up from germline, CDR1 is MNHEY and CDR2 is SVGEGT. CDR3 length equals 16 residues. The V end was cut by 0 bases, the J end by 0 bases, with 9 bases between. The CDR3 DNA reads as TGTGCCAGCAGTTACTCGATTGGTTATAGCAATCAGCCCCAGCATTTT. Its translation is CASSYSIGYSNQPQHF.

This clonotype was picked up many times. The chain recombines TRBV6-1 with TRBJ2-5; D tentatively reads TRBD1 or TRBD2 (5 bases each). This CDR3 is 12 amino acids long. Germline lookup yields CDR1 MNHNS and CDR2 SASEGT. V lost 2 bases and J 12 bases, leaving 13 bases between the germline ends. The CDR3 is CASSERSVGEYF. Written as DNA, the CDR3 is TGTGCCAGCAGTGAACGTTCCGTGGGGGAGTACTTC.

This clonotype has at least ten counts. This sequence joins TRBV6-1 and TRBJ2-3; 7 bases line up with TRBD2. This CDR3 contains 15 residues. Losses at the gene ends were 2 bases for V and 0 bases for J; bases not matched to a gene: 2. Germline V gene data show CDR1 as MNHNS and CDR2 as SASEGT. CDR3 loop: CASSEIGGSTDTQYF. DNA of the CDR3: TGTGCCAGCAGTGAAATCGGGGGGAGCACAGATACGCAGTATTTT.

There are many counts of this clonotype. This chain uses TRBV11-1 with TRBJ2-2; a weak D match, TRBD1 (6 bases). The CDR3 extends over 20 amino acids. V shed 5 bases and J shed 4 bases, with 29 bases lying between them. Looked up from germline, CDR1 is SGHAT and CDR2 is FQDESV (reference sequence). For the CDR3, the DNA is TGTGCCAGCAGCCCCCCCCCCGGGACATTACCTTCTTCGGGCACCGGGGAGCTGTTTTTT. It codes for CASSPPPGTLPSSGTGELFF.

The chain combines TRBV2 with TRBJ1-5; no clear D gene. CDR3 length: 15 residues. Germline V CDR1 and CDR2: SNHLY, FYNNEI. V dropped 6 bases and J dropped 5 bases, with 17 bases sitting between them. As DNA, the CDR3 is TGTGCCAGCAGCTCCGGGCAAGGGCCATATCAGCCCCAGCATTTT. Protein sequence: CASSSGQGPYQPQHF.

The chain is built from TRBV20-1 and TRBJ1-1, with no clear D. The V end lost 3 bases, the J end lost 1 base, and 12 bases lay between the germline ends. Germline V gene lookup returns CDR1 DFQATT and CDR2 SNEGSKA (reference sequence). There are 14 residues in the CDR3. CDR3 sequence: CSASPGTRNTEAFF. The CDR3 nucleotides read TGCAGTGCTAGCCCCGGCACCAGGAACACTGAAGCTTTCTTT.

The J gene is TRBJ1-2, the V gene TRBV25-1; D is possibly TRBD1 (6 bases). Per germline, CDR1 MGHDK and CDR2 SYGVNS. V lost 5 bases to trimming and J lost 6 bases, with 10 bases between them. CDR3 length: 12 residues. CDR3 sequence reads: CASSQGKNGYTF. The CDR3 region has the DNA TGTGCCAGCAGTCAGGGGAAGAATGGCTACACCTTC.

This clonotype was seen just once. The CDR3 reads CASSVGGADYGYTF. The CDR3 DNA sequence: TGTGCCAGCAGCGTAGGAGGGGCGGACTATGGCTACACCTTC. J is TRBJ1-2 and V is TRBV9; possibly TRBD1 for D (5 bases). The CDR3 consists of 14 residues. V dropped 0 bases and J dropped 3 bases, with 9 bases sitting between them. Germline CDR1 and CDR2: SGDLS and YYNGEE.